This is a list of T cell receptor beta chains from one sample in a study of blood T cell repertoires in COVID-19. Measured with immunoSEQ multiplex PCR; TCRdb has only the in-frame clones, and not every one. Seen here are some 250,000 clones, roughly 86% observed once, and the top ten hold about 0.8%. The specimen sequenced was peripheral blood. These TCRs come from a woman in her twenties or thirties with acute or convalescent COVID-19. Both conserved end residues are part of each CDR3. Fields, in order: J gene, D gene, V gene, CDR3 protein, CDR3 DNA. D genes are given only for firm matches.

J: TRBJ1-1
D: NA
V: TRBV19
CDR3: CASSQGNTEAFF
DNA: TGTGCCAGTAGTCAGGGGAACACTGAAGCTTTCTTT

J: TRBJ2-1
D: TRBD2
V: TRBV5-6
CDR3: CASSFLVLAGAVEQFF
DNA: TGTGCCAGCAGCTTTCTTGTTCTAGCGGGAGCAGTTGAGCAGTTCTTC

J: TRBJ2-5
D: TRBD2
V: TRBV5-1
CDR3: CASSELANRQETQYF
DNA: TGCGCCAGCAGCGAACTAGCGAACCGTCAAGAGACCCAGTACTTC

J: TRBJ2-2
D: NA
V: TRBV24-1
CDR3: CATSDLSTGELFF
DNA: TGTGCCACCAGTGATTTATCTACCGGGGAGCTGTTTTTT

J: TRBJ2-2
D: TRBD2
V: TRBV4-3
CDR3: CASSQDLAGVGTGELFF
DNA: TGCGCCAGCAGCCAAGATCTAGCGGGAGTGGGGACCGGGGAGCTGTTTTTT

J: TRBJ2-1
D: NA
V: TRBV11-2
CDR3: CASSVRTVPSSYNEQFF
DNA: TGTGCCAGCAGCGTAAGGACAGTCCCGAGCTCCTACAATGAGCAGTTCTTC

J: TRBJ1-1
D: NA
V: TRBV29-1
CDR3: CMGQANTEAFF
DNA: TGCATGGGGCAAGCAAACACTGAAGCTTTCTTT

J: TRBJ1-2
D: NA
V: TRBV6-1
CDR3: CASSEQRWNGYTF
DNA: TGTGCCAGCAGTGAACAGAGGTGGAATGGCTACACCTTC

J: TRBJ2-1
D: TRBD2
V: TRBV6-4
CDR3: CASSPTSSGSSSYNEQFF
DNA: TGTGCCAGCAGTCCAACATCTAGCGGTTCATCCTCCTACAATGAGCAGTTCTTC

J: TRBJ2-3
D: NA
V: TRBV19
CDR3: CASSSGDTQYF
DNA: TGTGCCAGCAGTTCCGGAGATACGCAGTATTTT